The 29 T cell receptor beta chains below come from one sample, sequenced in a study of T cell responses to AZD1222 COVID-19 vaccine. The table came from immunoSEQ multiplex PCR; TCRdb's copy has only in-frame clones and leaves some out. The sample contains about 180,000 clones, 94% of which appear only once. The source material was peripheral blood, sampled 28 days after the second AZD1222 dose. These receptors came from an adult who received the AZD1222 COVID-19 vaccine.

The chain has TRBV28 and TRBJ1-3; D gene unclear. CDR3 length: 12 residues. Per germline, CDR1 MDHEN and CDR2 SYDVKM. V was shortened by 4 bases and J by 4 bases, with 5 bases between the two germline ends. As DNA, the CDR3 is TGTGCCAGCAGTTCGGTGGGAAACACCATATATTTT. Its protein product is CASSSVGNTIYF.

As regards this clone: One junction end does not reproduce the germline sequence, and a read error may be involved. The chain recombines TRBV7-7 with TRBJ1-4, with TRBD1 as a possible D gene (6 bases). This CDR3 is built from 12 residues. Germline-derived CDR1 and CDR2 are SSHAT and FNYEAQ (reference sequence). DNA for the CDR3: TGTGCTAGCAGTCCGGACAGAGAAAAACTGTTTTTT. This gives the protein CASSPDREKLFF.

Comment on this clone: The junction departs from germline at one end; a sequencing error may be responsible. The rearrangement links TRBV7-7 to TRBJ1-5, with TRBD1 matching over 9 bases. The CDR3 runs 17 residues. Per germline, CDR1 SSHAT and CDR2 FNYEAQ (reference sequence). Here the CDR3 reads CASSLGYRGQGDQPQHF. In nucleotides, the CDR3 is TGTGCTAGCAGCTTAGGATACAGGGGGCAGGGGGATCAGCCCCAGCATTTT.

V is TRBV19 and J is TRBJ1-1; TRBD1 is a possible D gene (6 bases). CDR3 length: 14 amino acids. Trimming stripped 6 bases from V and 0 bases from J, with 11 bases between. Germline CDR1 is LNHDA and CDR2 is SQIVND (reference sequence). The CDR3 reads CASRWGTMNTEAFF. The DNA for the CDR3 is TGTGCCAGTAGATGGGGGACAATGAACACTGAAGCTTTCTTT.

The chain uses TRBV6-1 and TRBJ1-3; D remains ambiguous. CDR1 and CDR2 (germline): MNHNS, SASEGT. This CDR3 is built from 18 residues. The V end was cut by 0 bases, the J end by 0 bases, with 15 bases between. Written as DNA, the CDR3 is TGTGCCAGCAGTGAAGCGTTCGGAAGGAATCCCTCTGGAAACACCATATATTTT. It yields the protein CASSEAFGRNPSGNTIYF.

The rearrangement links TRBV6-5 to TRBJ2-7, with TRBD1 as a possible D gene (5 bases). The CDR3 is 13 amino acids. Germline V gene data show CDR1 as MNHEY and CDR2 as SVGAGI. The V end lost 6 bases, the J end lost 2 bases, and 11 bases lay between the germline ends. The CDR3 DNA reads as TGTGCCAGCAGGACTCAGGGAACCTACGAGCAGTACTTC. It specifies CASRTQGTYEQYF.

The V gene is TRBV5-1, the J gene TRBJ2-1, with D perhaps being TRBD1 or TRBD2 (6 bases each). Germline lookup yields CDR1 SGHRS and CDR2 YFSETQ. The length of the CDR3 is 16 residues. The V end was cut by 7 bases, the J end by 7 bases, with 24 bases between. CDR3 nucleotides: TGCGCCAGCTCCCGTAGGGTGGAGGGGGGCGAAAATGAGCAGTTCTTC. Protein: CASSRRVEGGENEQFF.

The count of this clone is one. The chain couples TRBV2 to TRBJ2-2, with 9 bases aligning to TRBD1. Germline CDR1 reads SNHLY; CDR2 reads FYNNEI. The CDR3 is 14 residues long. The J segment lost 1 base and the V segment lost 10 bases, leaving 4 bases of the junction unmatched. Written as DNA, the CDR3 is TGTGCCACGAAGGGACAGGGGAACACCGGGGAGCTGTTTTTT. It translates to CATKGQGNTGELFF.

CDR3 sequence reads: CASSYSFNQPQHF. The CDR3, as DNA: TGTGCCAGCAGCTATTCTTTCAATCAGCCCCAGCATTTT. This chain joins TRBV5-5 and TRBJ1-5; D remains unclear. The length of the CDR3 is 13 residues. CDR1 SGHKS and CDR2 YYEKEE come from the germline V gene (reference sequence). V lost 3 bases and J 3 bases, leaving 7 bases between the germline ends.

The chain joins TRBV9 to TRBJ1-1; D remains ambiguous. Trimming removed 3 bases at V and 4 bases at J, with 22 bases between. CDR3 length: 17 residues. CDR1 and CDR2 (germline): SGDLS, YYNGEE. CDR3 nucleotides: TGTGCCAGCAGCGCCCCCGATTCGGGCGGTCGGGGCACTGAAGCTTTCTTT. The encoded protein is CASSAPDSGGRGTEAFF.

CDR3 bases: TGCAGTACCCCTAGGGGAGATGAGCAGTTCTTC. Its protein product is CSTPRGDEQFF. This rearrangement joins TRBV20-1 to TRBJ2-1; either TRBD1 or TRBD2 may fit D (5 bases each). The CDR3 extends over 11 amino acids. V was pared by 8 bases and J by 8 bases, with 13 bases between. CDR1 is DFQATT, CDR2 SNEGSKA, per germline (reference sequence).

The chain couples TRBV5-4 to TRBJ2-3; D not certain. The V and J ends lost 0 bases and 5 bases respectively, with 7 bases between them. CDR3 length: 13 amino acids. The germline V gene encodes CDR1 SGHNT and CDR2 YYREEE (reference sequence). CDR3 DNA: TGTGCCAGCAGCTTGGAGGCGAGAGATACGCAGTATTTT. It encodes CASSLEARDTQYF.

This chain joins TRBV21-1 and TRBJ2-7; TRBD1 was called by the table and not checked on the DNA. TRBV21-1 counts as a pseudogene. The CDR3 has 15 amino acids. The CDR3 nucleotides read TGTGCCAGCAGCAACCGGGACAGGGGGCAAAGCGAGCAGTACTTC. Its translation is CASSNRDRGQSEQYF.

Only a few counts were recorded for this clone. The gene calls are TRBV5-1 and TRBJ1-1; 7 bases are a match to TRBD1. The germline gives CDR1 SGHRS, CDR2 YFSETQ. The CDR3 is made up of 15 amino acids. V lost 0 bases and J lost 8; bases outside the gene matches: 10. CDR3 in amino acids: CASSLVAGGGTEAFF. The CDR3 DNA is TGCGCCAGCAGCTTGGTGGCAGGGGGTGGAACGGAAGCTTTCTTT.

J is TRBJ1-1 and V is TRBV28; weak D call: TRBD1 (6 bases). Germline loops: CDR1 MDHEN, CDR2 SYDVKM. V lost 6 bases and J lost 4, with 18 bases in between. There are 15 residues in the CDR3. CDR3 DNA: TGTGCCAGCAGCTACGGGGGCAGCGTTGGCACTGAAGCTTTCTTT. It codes for CASSYGGSVGTEAFF.

The V call is TRBV5-8, the J call TRBJ2-3; 12 nucleotides match TRBD2. V dropped 2 bases and J dropped 0; count of bases not matched to a gene: 10. Looked up from germline, CDR1 is SGHTS and CDR2 is YDEGEE. The CDR3 extends over 19 amino acids. CDR3 in DNA: TGTGCCAGCAGCTTTGGACTAGCGGGGCCTGCCACTAGCACAGATACGCAGTATTTT. Its protein is CASSFGLAGPATSTDTQYF.

The V call is TRBV11-2, the J call TRBJ1-1, with 7 positions matching TRBD1. This CDR3 is built from 19 residues. The V and J ends lost 3 bases and 1 base, in that order; junction bases with no gene match: 17. CDR1 and CDR2 from the germline V gene are SGHAT and FQNNGV. CDR3 in amino acids: CASSFFSGQIYPGNTEAFF. CDR3 coding DNA: TGTGCCAGCAGCTTCTTTTCGGGACAGATTTATCCCGGGAACACTGAAGCTTTCTTT.

The chain combines TRBV5-1 with TRBJ1-5, with 9 bases lining up with TRBD1. The CDR3 has 15 amino acids. V shed 4 bases and J 0 bases; nucleotides not matched to a gene: 2. Germline CDR1 and CDR2: SGHRS and YFSETQ. The CDR3 region is CASSPDRGSNQPQHF. In nucleotides, the CDR3 is TGCGCCAGCAGCCCGGACAGGGGTAGCAATCAGCCCCAGCATTTT.

This chain connects TRBV5-1 to TRBJ2-1; 8 bases are shared with TRBD1. The J segment lost 7 bases and the V segment lost 3 bases, leaving 0 bases of the junction unmatched. This CDR3 has 12 residues. Germline CDR1 SGHRS, CDR2 YFSETQ. The CDR3 DNA is TGCGCCAGCAGCTGGGACAGGAATGAGCAGTTCTTC. It translates to CASSWDRNEQFF.

This clone was detected once. The V gene is TRBV3-1 (or the pseudogene TRBV3-2), the J gene TRBJ1-1, with TRBD1 matching 7 bases. CDR3 size: 12 residues. Germline V lookup: CDR1 LGHDT, CDR2 YNNKEL (reference sequence). V shed 6 bases, J shed 9 bases, and the junction held 7 bases outside the gene matches. CDR3 amino acids: CASSLPRGKAFF. The CDR3, as DNA: TGTGCCAGCAGTCTCCCCAGGGGGAAAGCTTTCTTT.

Comments on this clone: Additional DNA sequences in this sample encode the identical CDR3. V gene TRBV5-1 combines with J gene TRBJ1-1; D gene unclear. The ends were cut back, 1 base at V and 1 base at J, with 5 bases in the middle. The CDR3 extends over 13 amino acids. CDR1 and CDR2 from the germline V gene are SGHRS and YFSETQ. In nucleotides, the CDR3 is TGCGCCAGCAGCTTGCTTGGGAACACTGAAGCTTTCTTT. Amino acids: CASSLLGNTEAFF.

The V gene is TRBV28, the J gene TRBJ1-6, with unresolved D. The V end lost 7 bases, the J end lost 7 bases, and 14 bases lay between the germline ends. The CDR3 runs to 14 residues. Looked up from germline, CDR1 is MDHEN and CDR2 is SYDVKM. In nucleotides, the CDR3 is TGTGCCAGCAACCCCTACGGAACCAATTCACCCCTCCACTTT. This sequence encodes CASNPYGTNSPLHF. The full variable domain, with the rest looked up from reference TRBV28 and TRBJ1-6, is DVKVTQSSRYLVKRTGEKVFLECVQDMDHENMFWYRQDPGLGLRLIYFSYDVKMKEKGDIPEGYSVSREKKERFSLILESASTNQTSMYLCASNPYGTNSPLHFGNGTRLTVT.

This clone was detected a few times. The chain combines TRBV10-3 with TRBJ2-2; 10 bases match TRBD1. CDR3 length equals 13 residues. CDR1 and CDR2 from the germline V gene are ENHRY and SYGVKD. With 10 bases clipped from V and 5 bases from J, the junction kept 4 bases outside the gene matches. Written as DNA, the CDR3 is TGTGCCACCGACAGGGGGCGGACCGGGGAGCTGTTTTTT. Its translation: CATDRGRTGELFF.

This chain joins TRBV5-1 and TRBJ2-7; 8 bases map to TRBD2. CDR3 size: 16 residues. Germline trimming cut 3 bases from V and 1 base from J; bases unmatched to any gene: 9. Germline lookup yields CDR1 SGHRS and CDR2 YFSETQ. CDR3 DNA sequence: TGCGCCAGCAGCTCAGGACTAGCAGCCACATCCTACGAGCAGTACTTC. This encodes CASSSGLAATSYEQYF. Together with reference TRBV5-1 and TRBJ2-7, the CDR3 gives the full variable domain: KAGVTQTPRYLIKTRGQQVTLSCSPISGHRSVSWYQQTPGQGLQFLFEYFSETQRNKGNFPGRFSGRQFSNSRSEMNVSTLELGDSALYLCASSSGLAATSYEQYFGPGTRLTVT.

The V call is TRBV2, the J call TRBJ2-3; 9 nucleotides line up with TRBD1. CDR3 length: 15 amino acids. V lost 7 bases, J lost 3 bases, and 8 bases stayed unmatched. Germline CDR1 and CDR2: SNHLY and FYNNEI. CDR3 sequence: CASTPSGQGTDTQYF. The DNA of the CDR3 is TGTGCCAGCACTCCTTCGGGACAGGGAACAGATACGCAGTATTTT.

This clone was counted a single time. The chain joins TRBV18 to TRBJ2-5; the D gene is possibly TRBD2 (5 bases). V gave up 3 bases and J gave up 2 bases, with 13 bases separating them. The CDR3 is 15 residues long. Germline lookup yields CDR1 KGHSH and CDR2 LQKENI. The CDR3, as DNA: TGTGCCAGCTCACCTCGGTCGGGGAAACAAGAGACCCAGTACTTC. This translates into CASSPRSGKQETQYF.

The V and J genes are TRBV19 and TRBJ1-5; 7 bases agree with TRBD1. This CDR3 spans 12 amino acids. CDR1 is LNHDA, CDR2 SQIVND, per germline (reference sequence). The V gene end was trimmed by 5 bases and the J gene end by 7 bases; junction bases not matched to a gene: 2. The CDR3 DNA reads as TGTGCCAGTAGTGACAGGGAACAGCCCCAGCATTTT. It is translated as CASSDREQPQHF.

This sequence joins TRBV15 and TRBJ1-2, with D perhaps matching TRBD1 (5 bases). This CDR3 region has 14 residues. The ends were cut back, 4 bases at V and 4 bases at J, with 13 bases in the middle. Germline CDR1 is LNHNV and CDR2 is YYDKDF (reference sequence). The CDR3 is CATSTRQFSYGYTF. The CDR3 coding sequence is TGTGCCACCAGCACAAGACAGTTTTCCTATGGCTACACCTTC.

Regarding this clone: The sample has other DNA sequences that encode this CDR3 too. This chain links TRBV7-3 with TRBJ1-1; D is unclear. Germline CDR1 is SGHTA and CDR2 is FQGTGA. The CDR3 runs 13 residues. V lost 4 bases and J 0 bases, leaving 6 bases between the germline ends. CDR3 sequence: CASSSTVNTEAFF. As DNA, the CDR3 is TGTGCCAGCAGCTCCACAGTGAACACTGAAGCTTTCTTT.